The sequence of this T cell receptor beta chain was determined in a study of blood T cells in healthy people across ages. Findings and limits, study-wide: A strong correlation between TCR beta diversity and naive T cell percentage was seen. It was not known whether donors were CMV positive (a possible confounder of expanded clonotype changes). Aged donors had fewer naive CD4+ cells and lower diversity than long-lived donors. Roughly linearly, TCR beta diversity per million T cells fell as age increased.

The second PCR ran about 6 to 11 cycles with a sample-barcoded 5' primer and J-beta primers. MiXCR, applied by TCRdb to the 5' RACE reads, yields one record per CDR3 protein. The sample gives fewer than 1.5 million distinct CDR3 sequences, around 42% of which show up once; 6.5% to 10% is in the top ten. This CDR3 is built from 16 residues. Germline V gives CDR1 SGHAT, CDR2 FQNNGV. A word on this clonotype: Antigen unknown.

Sequencing used blood. The TCR sequence derives from a woman under 30 in good health. This chain connects TRBV11-2 to TRBJ2-5; D is perhaps TRBD1 or TRBD2 (5 bases each). Gene TRBJ2-7 matches the end of the DNA better, so the J call may be wrong. CDR3 nucleotides: TGTGCCAGCAGCTTAGGGGTAGGGACGGTATCCTACGAGCAGTACTTC. Protein: CASSLGVGTVSYEQYF.